The clone carrying this TCR beta chain was seen a few times. Its target is not known. Individually, cDNA molecules had unique molecular identifiers attached to them. MiXCR, applied by TCRdb to the 5' RACE reads, yields one record per CDR3 protein. This sample has tens of thousands of distinct CDR3 sequences; under 15% occur once, and the top ten carry roughly 4.5%. This entry belongs to a study of early T cells in non-severe SARS-CoV-2 infection. Study summary: Sequencing of unsorted whole blood was done on bulk RNA, leaving chains unpaired. Notes on the study in general: Anti-spike CD8 responses were favored in VDJdb matching, and private and CD4 specificities were missed.

Germline-derived CDR1 and CDR2 are MNHEY and SMNVEV (reference sequence). Deletions cut 8 bases from V and 3 bases from J, with 8 bases between. This CDR3 is built from 13 residues. Material for sequencing was whole blood. The rearrangement links TRBV27 to TRBJ2-6; D gene ambiguous. This receptor was obtained from an adult who was a healthcare worker with PCR-confirmed SARS-CoV-2 infection or an uninfected control (not recorded which). The CDR3 DNA sequence: TGTGCCAGCCGGCCAAGTGGGGCCAACGTCCTGACTTTC. Protein sequence: CASRPSGANVLTF.